This TCR beta chain was captured in a study of cytomegalovirus exposure and HLA in healthy donors. Turning to this clone: What it recognizes is unknown.

Germline V gives CDR1 PRHDT, CDR2 FYEKMQ (reference sequence). V gave up 2 bases and J gave up 9 bases; unmatched junction bases: 13. There are 17 residues in the CDR3. Clones were read by immunoSEQ multiplex PCR, and TCRdb kept only the in-frame ones, dropping some. The sample has more than 60,000 clones; around 97% are singletons. Points from the study as a whole: The study put roughly 160 TCR beta chains on its list as cytomegalovirus-associated.

The chain is built from TRBV13 and TRBJ1-1, with TRBD1 matching 12 bases. The origin of this receptor is a woman younger than 30 in good health and CMV-seropositive. The specimen sequenced was PBMCs. DNA for the CDR3: TGTGCCAGCAGCTTAAGCGGGACAGGGGGCAAGACAGCTAAAGCTTTCTTT. Amino acid sequence: CASSLSGTGGKTAKAFF.